Shown below are 23 T cell receptor beta chains from a single sample sequenced in a study of regulatory T cells in long-lasting Graves disease (dated by TCRdb to the early 2020s). Library preparation used multiplex PCR. The sample was run on an Illumina HiSeq 4000. CDR3 regions were amplified by Arm-PCR with iRepertoire HTBI primers to construct TCR beta libraries. TCRdb passed the public sequencing reads through fastp at Q25 and MiXCR, retaining productive beta sequences. CDR3 protein sequences are deduplicated, and each keeps its most common genes and DNA. Here the sample has approximately 350,000 distinct CDR3 sequences; approximately 16% occur a single time. The ten top clones hold roughly 27% of the sample. The intended sense of this specimen's time point label: newly diagnosed GD, antithyroid drugs for less than 3 months. For both TCR sequencing and RNA sequencing, RNA was extracted from PBMCs using TRIzol.

The sample was also reused in another study, on T cells in Graves' hyperthyroidism and ophthalmopathy.

The starting material was peripheral blood mononuclear cells (PBMCs), obtained at new diagnosis, from a patient treated with antithyroid drugs. These TCRs come from a man in his forties with Graves disease. Donor details come from another sample of the same person, matched by shared clones.

In its sample, this clonotype was seen many times. The chain carries TRBV10-3 and TRBJ1-4; TRBD1 agrees at 7 bases. CDR1 ENHRY and CDR2 SYGVKD come from the germline V gene. J gave up 8 bases and V 6 bases, and 9 bases lay outside the gene matches. The CDR3 loop spans 14 amino acids. The CDR3 is CAISPDRTREKLFF. CDR3 nucleotides: TGTGCCATCAGCCCGGACAGGACGAGGGAAAAACTGTTTTTT.

This clonotype was recorded at least ten times. The chain recombines TRBV5-1 with TRBJ1-1; D is undetermined. V was trimmed by 0 bases and J by 1 base, leaving 10 bases between them. The CDR3 runs to 15 residues. CDR1 is SGHRS and CDR2 is YFSETQ in the germline V gene. The CDR3 region is CASSLAIAGNTEAFF. The CDR3 DNA sequence: TGCGCCAGCAGCTTGGCCATTGCTGGGAACACTGAAGCTTTCTTT.

This clonotype was observed at least ten times. The gene calls are TRBV29-1 and TRBJ2-7, with 10 bases fitting TRBD1. V trimming: 7 bases; J trimming: 0 bases; junction bases outside the gene matches: 6. CDR3 length equals 14 residues. Germline V CDR1 and CDR2: SQVTM, ANQGSEA. The CDR3, as DNA: TGCAGCGGCATGGGACAGGGGAACTCCTACGAGCAGTACTTC. Translated: CSGMGQGNSYEQYF.

This clonotype has a handful of counts. This sequence joins TRBV14 and TRBJ2-5; 8 bases map to TRBD1. The CDR3 extends over 16 amino acids. The germline V gene has CDR1 SGHDN and CDR2 FVKESK. The J segment lost 1 base and the V segment lost 4 bases, leaving 8 bases of the junction unmatched. CDR3 bases: TGTGCCAGCAGCCCCGGACAGGGTTGGATCCAAGAGACCCAGTACTTC. Its protein product is CASSPGQGWIQETQYF.

This clonotype was detected only a few times. V usage is TRBV4-3 and J usage is TRBJ2-3; D could derive from TRBD1 or TRBD2 (5 bases each). Trimming removed 0 bases from V and 2 bases from J, with 9 bases in between. CDR3 length equals 15 residues. Germline values: CDR1 LGHNA, CDR2 YSLEER. In DNA form, the CDR3 reads TGCGCCAGCAGCCAAGATCCCGGGACCACAGATACGCAGTATTTT. Amino acids: CASSQDPGTTDTQYF.

The CDR3, as DNA: TGTGCCAGCAGCGGCACTAGCGGGGGGGGAACAGATACGCAGTATTTT. As protein: CASSGTSGGGTDTQYF. V gene TRBV9 combines with J gene TRBJ2-3; 13 positions match TRBD2. V lost 3 bases and J lost 3; bases outside the gene matches: 4. Germline lookup yields CDR1 SGDLS and CDR2 YYNGEE. This CDR3 is 16 amino acids long.

The chain carries TRBV2 and TRBJ1-2, with a tentative D call TRBD1 (5 bases). The CDR3 has 14 residues. Germline lookup yields CDR1 SNHLY and CDR2 FYNNEI. The V gene lost 4 bases and the J gene lost 8 bases, with 17 bases spanning the gap. CDR3 sequence (DNA): TGTGCCAGCAGTGTGGAGGGACGGCTACTCGGCTACACCTTC. Translating gives CASSVEGRLLGYTF.

This clonotype was observed at least ten times. The V and J genes are TRBV18 and TRBJ2-5; D is ambiguous. V was cut by 2 bases and J by 2 bases, with 6 bases left in between. CDR1 is KGHSH, CDR2 LQKENI, per germline. The CDR3 has 13 amino acids. The CDR3 reads CASSPFVQETQYF. CDR3 nucleotide sequence: TGTGCCAGCTCACCATTCGTTCAAGAGACCCAGTACTTC.

This clonotype has just a few counts. The J gene is TRBJ2-3, the V gene TRBV2; tentatively, D is TRBD2 (6 bases). Germline-derived CDR1 and CDR2 are SNHLY and FYNNEI. This CDR3 spans 14 amino acids. The germline V and J ends were trimmed by 3 bases and 4 bases, with 11 bases remaining between them. CDR3 loop: CASSDLGGSDTQYF. DNA of the CDR3: TGTGCCAGCAGTGACCTGGGGGGTTCAGATACGCAGTATTTT. Together with reference TRBV2 and TRBJ2-3, the CDR3 gives the full variable domain: EPEVTQTPSHQVTQMGQEVILRCVPISNHLYFYWYRQILGQKVEFLVSFYNNEISEKSEIFDDQFSVERPDGSNFTLKIRSTKLEDSAMYFCASSDLGGSDTQYFGPGTRLTVL.

This chain connects TRBV11-2 to TRBJ1-2; TRBD1 matches at 7 bases. Losses at the gene ends were 5 bases for V and 8 bases for J; bases not matched to a gene: 11. Germline V gene sequence: CDR1 SGHAT, CDR2 FQNNGV. The CDR3 spans 14 residues. Here the CDR3 reads CASSLGDRRTGYTF. The CDR3 DNA reads TGTGCCAGCAGCCTCGGGGACAGACGTACGGGCTACACCTTC.

This sequence joins TRBV20-1 and TRBJ2-7, with D possibly matching TRBD2 (6 bases). Trimming left V 4 bases short and J 5 bases short, with 15 bases between. CDR1 is DFQATT, CDR2 SNEGSKA, per germline (reference sequence). CDR3 length: 13 amino acids. The CDR3 is CSAIRLEADEQYF. The CDR3 DNA sequence: TGCAGTGCTATTAGACTAGAGGCGGACGAGCAGTACTTC.

The chain joins TRBV7-2 to TRBJ1-5; 7 bases fit TRBD1. Per the germline V gene, CDR1 is SGHTA and CDR2 is FQGNSA. V dropped 5 bases and J dropped 4; count of bases not matched to a gene: 5. This CDR3 is 14 amino acids long. As DNA, the CDR3 is TGTGCCAGCAGCCGGGGACAGCCTAATCAGCCCCAGCATTTT. It specifies CASSRGQPNQPQHF. The full variable domain, rest sourced from reference TRBV7-2 and TRBJ1-5, is GAGVSQSPSNKVTEKGKDVELRCDPISGHTALYWYRQSLGQGLEFLIYFQGNSAPDKSGLPSDRFSAERTGGSVSTLTIQRTQQEDSAVYLCASSRGQPNQPQHFGDGTRLSIL.

This clonotype was detected many times. The V and J genes are TRBV6-5 and TRBJ2-7; D unclear. Looked up from germline, CDR1 is MNHEY and CDR2 is SVGAGI. This CDR3 has 14 amino acids. V lost 0 bases and J 1 base, leaving 7 bases between the germline ends. The CDR3 loop is CASSYSGKSYEQYF. CDR3 nucleotides: TGTGCCAGCAGTTACTCTGGCAAATCCTACGAGCAGTACTTC.

V and J are TRBV11-2 and TRBJ2-1, with D tentatively TRBD2 (7 bases). Germline loops: CDR1 SGHAT, CDR2 FQNNGV. Trimming left V 3 bases short and J 6 bases short, with 15 bases between. The CDR3 length is 15 residues. CDR3 loop: CASSFGGGSFNEQFF. Written as DNA, the CDR3 is TGTGCCAGCAGCTTCGGGGGCGGGAGCTTCAATGAGCAGTTCTTC.

This clonotype has at least ten counts. The chain is built from TRBV29-1 and TRBJ1-1, with TRBD1 identical over 7 bases. Germline V CDR1 and CDR2: SQVTM, ANQGSEA. V lost 8 bases, J lost 4 bases, and 10 bases stayed unmatched. The CDR3 loop spans 13 amino acids. The CDR3 protein is CSTTQGGSTEAFF. CDR3 coding DNA: TGCAGCACCACCCAGGGGGGTTCCACTGAAGCTTTCTTT.

The chain links TRBV10-3 to TRBJ2-7; D may be TRBD2 (6 bases). The V gene lost 3 bases and the J gene lost 2 bases, with 11 bases spanning the gap. The germline V gene encodes CDR1 ENHRY and CDR2 SYGVKD. This CDR3 comprises 14 residues. The CDR3 sequence: CAISDSRGAYEQYF. In nucleotides, the CDR3 is TGTGCCATCAGTGACAGTCGCGGGGCCTACGAGCAGTACTTC.

This clonotype has ten or more counts. The chain employs TRBV11-2 and TRBJ2-5, with D perhaps matching TRBD1 (6 bases). CDR3 length: 14 amino acids. Per germline, CDR1 SGHAT and CDR2 FQNNGV. V was shortened by 0 bases and J by 6 bases, with 11 bases between the two germline ends. The CDR3 here is CASSLDQGPKTQYF. CDR3 DNA: TGTGCCAGCAGCTTAGATCAGGGGCCTAAGACCCAGTACTTC.

This clonotype has ten or more counts. The chain joins TRBV2 to TRBJ1-1, with 7 bases matching TRBD1. The germline V gene has CDR1 SNHLY and CDR2 FYNNEI. The V segment lost 7 bases and the J segment 0 bases; nucleotides outside the gene matches: 8. The CDR3 runs 15 residues. This chain's CDR3 is CASNGLTGLNTEAFF. The CDR3 DNA follows: TGTGCCAGCAACGGATTGACAGGGCTGAACACTGAAGCTTTCTTT.

This clonotype was seen at least ten times. The V call is TRBV28, the J call TRBJ1-2; D is unresolved. The CDR3 is made up of 12 amino acids. Germline lookup yields CDR1 MDHEN and CDR2 SYDVKM. Trimming pared 5 bases from V and 1 base from J, leaving 5 bases between. Here the CDR3 reads CASSLNNYGYTF. CDR3 nucleotide sequence: TGTGCCAGCAGTCTAAATAACTATGGCTACACCTTC.

This clonotype was detected a few times. The chain couples TRBV3-1 to TRBJ1-1; D unclear. Germline CDR1 LGHDT, CDR2 YNNKEL (reference sequence). The V end lost 4 bases, the J end lost 5 bases, and 14 bases lay between the germline ends. The CDR3 extends over 14 amino acids. The CDR3 nucleotides read TGTGCCAGCAGCCCCCGGTCAGAAGGGACTGAAGCTTTCTTT. It encodes CASSPRSEGTEAFF.

In this sample, this clonotype turned up many times. The CDR3 DNA reads TGTGCCAGCAGTGTGGAGGACAGTTATCAGCCCCAGCATTTT. It is translated as CASSVEDSYQPQHF. The V and J genes are TRBV2 and TRBJ1-5, with D tentatively TRBD1 (6 bases). CDR1 is SNHLY, CDR2 FYNNEI, per germline. CDR3 length: 14 amino acids. V was pared by 4 bases and J by 5 bases, with 12 bases between.

With regard to this clonotype: Compared with germline, one end of the junction differs, possibly owing to a read error. CDR3 nucleotide sequence: TGCGCCACCAAACCGGGCAACTCCTACGAGCAGTACTTC. This sequence encodes CATKPGNSYEQYF. V gene TRBV5-8 combines with J gene TRBJ2-7; no definite D call. Germline V gives CDR1 SGHTS, CDR2 YDEGEE. The CDR3 is made up of 13 amino acids.

This clonotype was seen more than once but under ten times. The J gene is TRBJ2-1, the V gene TRBV12-3 or TRBV12-4; 14 nucleotides line up with TRBD2. CDR3 length: 18 residues. Trimming cost V 2 bases and J 6 bases; bases outside gene matches: 9. The CDR3 loop is CASSLSPGLAGGSNEQFF. The CDR3 region has the DNA TGTGCCAGCAGTTTAAGCCCCGGACTAGCGGGGGGTAGCAATGAGCAGTTCTTC.